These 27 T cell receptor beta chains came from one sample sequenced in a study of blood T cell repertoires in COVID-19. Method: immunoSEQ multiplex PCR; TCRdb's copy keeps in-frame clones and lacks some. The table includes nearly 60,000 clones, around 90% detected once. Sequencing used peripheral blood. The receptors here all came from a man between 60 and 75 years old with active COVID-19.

DNA for the CDR3: TGTGCCAGCAGCCAAGATAGAGGGGGTTGGAGAGAGACCCAGTACTTC. This gives the protein CASSQDRGGWRETQYF. The V call is TRBV14, the J call TRBJ2-5; D is perhaps TRBD1 (6 bases). The CDR3 extends over 16 amino acids. V dropped 0 bases and J dropped 4 bases, with 15 bases sitting between them. The germline V gene has CDR1 SGHDN and CDR2 FVKESK.

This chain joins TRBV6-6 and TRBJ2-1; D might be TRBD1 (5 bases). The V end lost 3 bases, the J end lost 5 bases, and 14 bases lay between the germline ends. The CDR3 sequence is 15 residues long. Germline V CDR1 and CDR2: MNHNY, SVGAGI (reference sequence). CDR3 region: CASSYATELDNEQFF. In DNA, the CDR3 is TGTGCCAGCAGTTATGCGACAGAGTTGGACAATGAGCAGTTCTTC.

The CDR3 sequence is CASNRLAGDQETQYF. CDR3 DNA sequence: TGTGCCAGCAATCGACTAGCGGGGGACCAAGAGACCCAGTACTTC. The chain links TRBV6-5 to TRBJ2-5; TRBD2 agrees at 12 bases. This CDR3 contains 15 residues. V lost 7 bases and J lost 0; bases outside the gene matches: 3. Germline assignment: CDR1 MNHEY and CDR2 SVGAGI.

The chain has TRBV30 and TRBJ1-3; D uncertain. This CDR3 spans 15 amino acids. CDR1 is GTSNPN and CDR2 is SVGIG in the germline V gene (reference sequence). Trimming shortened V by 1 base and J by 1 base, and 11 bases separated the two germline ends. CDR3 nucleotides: TGTGCCTGGAGTGCTCCGGCCAGGTCTGGAAACACCATATATTTT. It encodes CAWSAPARSGNTIYF. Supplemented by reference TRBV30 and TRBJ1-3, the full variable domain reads SQTIHQWPATLVQPVGSPLSLECTVEGTSNPNLYWYRQAAGRGLQLLFYSVGIGQISSEVPQNLSASRPQDRQFILSSKKLLLSDSGFYLCAWSAPARSGNTIYFGEGSWLTVV.

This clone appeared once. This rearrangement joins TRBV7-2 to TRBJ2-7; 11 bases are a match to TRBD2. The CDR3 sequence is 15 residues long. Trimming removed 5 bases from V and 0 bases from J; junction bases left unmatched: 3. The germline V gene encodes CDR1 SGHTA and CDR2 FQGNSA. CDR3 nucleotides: TGTGCCAGCAGCCTGACTAGCGGGAACTCCTACGAGCAGTACTTC. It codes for CASSLTSGNSYEQYF.

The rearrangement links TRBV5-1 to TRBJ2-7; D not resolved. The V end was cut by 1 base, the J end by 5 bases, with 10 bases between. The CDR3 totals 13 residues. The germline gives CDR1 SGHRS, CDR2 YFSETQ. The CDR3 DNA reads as TGCGCCAGCAGCTTGCGGAGCGAACACGAGCAGTACTTC. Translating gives CASSLRSEHEQYF.

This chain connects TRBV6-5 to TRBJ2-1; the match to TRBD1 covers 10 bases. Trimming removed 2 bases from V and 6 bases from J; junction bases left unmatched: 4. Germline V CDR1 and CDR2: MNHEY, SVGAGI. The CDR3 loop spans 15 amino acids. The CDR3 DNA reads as TGTGCCAGCAGTTACCCCGGGACAGGGGTCAATGAGCAGTTCTTC. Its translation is CASSYPGTGVNEQFF.

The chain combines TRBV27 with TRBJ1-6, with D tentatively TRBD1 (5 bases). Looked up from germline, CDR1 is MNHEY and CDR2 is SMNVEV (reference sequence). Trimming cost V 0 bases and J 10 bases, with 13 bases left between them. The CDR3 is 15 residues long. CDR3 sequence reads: CASSLSPGIGSPLHF. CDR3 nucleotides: TGTGCCAGCAGTTTATCCCCAGGGATAGGCTCACCCCTCCACTTT.

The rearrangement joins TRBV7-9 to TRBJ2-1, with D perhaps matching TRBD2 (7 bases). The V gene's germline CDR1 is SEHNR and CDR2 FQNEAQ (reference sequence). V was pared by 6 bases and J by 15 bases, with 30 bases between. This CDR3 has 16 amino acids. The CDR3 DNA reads TGTGCCAGCAGTTACCCCCTGGCGGGAGCCAATGGGGGGCCGTTCTTC. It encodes CASSYPLAGANGGPFF.

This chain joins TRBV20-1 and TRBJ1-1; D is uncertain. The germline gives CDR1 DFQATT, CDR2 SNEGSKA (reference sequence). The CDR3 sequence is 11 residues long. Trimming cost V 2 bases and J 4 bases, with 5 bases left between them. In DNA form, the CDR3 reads TGCAGTGCTAGAAGGAGCACTGAAGCTTTCTTT. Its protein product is CSARRSTEAFF.

CDR3 residues: CASSLKAGGLYEQYF. The CDR3 DNA reads TGTGCCAGCAGCTTAAAAGCAGGGGGACTCTACGAGCAGTACTTC. V usage is TRBV7-9 and J usage is TRBJ2-7, with a tentative D call TRBD1 (7 bases). The CDR3 covers 15 residues. Trimming cost V 2 bases and J 3 bases, with 14 bases left between them. CDR1 SEHNR and CDR2 FQNEAQ come from the germline V gene (reference sequence).

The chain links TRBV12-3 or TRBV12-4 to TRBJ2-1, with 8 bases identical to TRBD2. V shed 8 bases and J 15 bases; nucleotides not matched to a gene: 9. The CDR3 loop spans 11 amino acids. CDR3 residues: CASSRAGASFF. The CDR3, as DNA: TGTGCCAGCTCTAGAGCGGGGGCCTCGTTCTTC.

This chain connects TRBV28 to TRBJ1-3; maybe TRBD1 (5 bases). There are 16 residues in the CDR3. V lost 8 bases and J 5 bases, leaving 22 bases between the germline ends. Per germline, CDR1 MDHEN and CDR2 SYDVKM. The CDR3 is CASLPSLSRVRNTIYF. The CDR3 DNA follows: TGTGCCAGCCTCCCTTCCTTAAGCAGGGTTAGAAACACCATATATTTT.

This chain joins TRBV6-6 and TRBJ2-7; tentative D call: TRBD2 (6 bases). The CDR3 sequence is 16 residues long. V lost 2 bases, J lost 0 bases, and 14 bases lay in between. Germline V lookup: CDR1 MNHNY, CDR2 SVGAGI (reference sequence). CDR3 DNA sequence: TGTGCCAGCAGTTACGCGCGGGGAGGTTCCTCCTACGAGCAGTACTTC. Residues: CASSYARGGSSYEQYF.

This CDR3 is CASSLGGTGPYGYTF. CDR3 bases: TGTGCCAGCAGCTTAGGGGGAACAGGACCCTATGGCTACACCTTC. V is TRBV7-9 and J is TRBJ1-2; D is perhaps TRBD1 (5 bases). The CDR3 length is 15 residues. V was clipped by 1 base and J by 4 bases, with 13 bases between them. Germline V gene lookup returns CDR1 SEHNR and CDR2 FQNEAQ (reference sequence).

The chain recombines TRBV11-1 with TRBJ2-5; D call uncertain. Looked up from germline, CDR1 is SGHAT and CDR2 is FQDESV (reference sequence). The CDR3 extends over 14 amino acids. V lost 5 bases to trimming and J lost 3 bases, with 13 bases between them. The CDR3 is CASSPRFEKETQYF. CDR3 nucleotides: TGTGCCAGCAGCCCCCGTTTCGAGAAAGAGACCCAGTACTTC.

The CDR3 DNA sequence: TGTGCCAGCAGTTTACAGGGGGAAGACAATCAGCCCCAGCATTTT. It specifies CASSLQGEDNQPQHF. This rearrangement joins TRBV28 to TRBJ1-5; 7 nucleotides line up with TRBD1. V shed 2 bases and J 3 bases; nucleotides not matched to a gene: 4. The germline V gene has CDR1 MDHEN and CDR2 SYDVKM. The CDR3 loop spans 15 amino acids.

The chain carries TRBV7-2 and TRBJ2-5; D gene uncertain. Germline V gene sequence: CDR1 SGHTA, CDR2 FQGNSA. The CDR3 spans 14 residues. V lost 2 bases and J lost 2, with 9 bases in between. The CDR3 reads CASSLTYRQETQYF. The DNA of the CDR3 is TGTGCCAGCAGCTTAACGTATAGACAAGAGACCCAGTACTTC.

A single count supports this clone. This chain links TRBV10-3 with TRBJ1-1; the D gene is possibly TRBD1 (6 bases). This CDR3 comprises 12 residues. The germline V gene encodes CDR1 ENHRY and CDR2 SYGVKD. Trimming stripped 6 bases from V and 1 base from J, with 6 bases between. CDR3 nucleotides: TGTGCCATCAGGACAGGGAACACTGAAGCTTTCTTT. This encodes CAIRTGNTEAFF.

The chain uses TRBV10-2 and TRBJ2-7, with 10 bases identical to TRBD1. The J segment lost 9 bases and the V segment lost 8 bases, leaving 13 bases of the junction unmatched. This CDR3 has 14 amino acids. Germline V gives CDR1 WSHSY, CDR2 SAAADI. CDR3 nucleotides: TGCGCCAGCGCCGGGACAGGGGACCTCCGGGCGCAGTACTTC. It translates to CASAGTGDLRAQYF.

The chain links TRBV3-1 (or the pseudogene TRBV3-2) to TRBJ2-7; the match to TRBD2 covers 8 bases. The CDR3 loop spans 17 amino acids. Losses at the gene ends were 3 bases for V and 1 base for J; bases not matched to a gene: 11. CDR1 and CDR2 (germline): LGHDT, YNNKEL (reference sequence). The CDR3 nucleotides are TGTGCCAGCAGCCAGCCCCTGGGACGGGAGGGATCCTACGAGCAGTACTTC. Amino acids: CASSQPLGREGSYEQYF.

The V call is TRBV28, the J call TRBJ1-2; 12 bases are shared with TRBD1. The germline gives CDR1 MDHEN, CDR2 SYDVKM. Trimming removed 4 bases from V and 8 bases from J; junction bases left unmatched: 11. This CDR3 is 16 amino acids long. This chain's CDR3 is CASSSPGQGALWGYTF. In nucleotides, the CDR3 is TGTGCCAGCAGTTCTCCGGGACAGGGGGCTTTGTGGGGCTACACCTTC.

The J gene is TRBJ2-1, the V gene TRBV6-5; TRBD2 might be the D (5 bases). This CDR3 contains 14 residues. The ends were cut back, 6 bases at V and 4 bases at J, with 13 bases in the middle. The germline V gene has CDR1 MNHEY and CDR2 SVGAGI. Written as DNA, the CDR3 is TGTGCCAGCAGACGGAACGGGGTGTACAATGAGCAGTTCTTC. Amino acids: CASRRNGVYNEQFF.

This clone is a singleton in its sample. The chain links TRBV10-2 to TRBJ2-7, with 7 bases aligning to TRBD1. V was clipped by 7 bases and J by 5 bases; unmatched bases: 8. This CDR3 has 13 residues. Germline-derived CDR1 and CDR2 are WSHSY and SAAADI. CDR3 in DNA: TGCGCCAGCAAGGACAGGAGCTACCACGAGCAGTACTTC. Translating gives CASKDRSYHEQYF.

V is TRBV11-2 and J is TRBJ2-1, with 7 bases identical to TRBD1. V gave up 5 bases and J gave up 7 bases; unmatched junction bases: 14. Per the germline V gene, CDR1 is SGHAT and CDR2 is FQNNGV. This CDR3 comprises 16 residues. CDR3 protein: CASSARQGWAGNEQFF. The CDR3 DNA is TGTGCCAGCAGCGCTAGACAGGGCTGGGCTGGGAATGAGCAGTTCTTC.

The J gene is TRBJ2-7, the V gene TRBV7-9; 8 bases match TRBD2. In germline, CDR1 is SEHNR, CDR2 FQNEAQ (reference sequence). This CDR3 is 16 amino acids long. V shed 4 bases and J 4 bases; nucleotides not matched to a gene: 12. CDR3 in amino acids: CASSSRPGLVSYEQYF. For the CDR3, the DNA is TGTGCCAGCAGCTCCCGACCGGGACTAGTTTCGTACGAGCAGTACTTC.

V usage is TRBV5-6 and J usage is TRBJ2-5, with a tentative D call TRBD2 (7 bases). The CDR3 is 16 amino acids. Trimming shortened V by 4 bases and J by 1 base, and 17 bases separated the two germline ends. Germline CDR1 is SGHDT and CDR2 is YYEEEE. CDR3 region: CASSPAGASGQETQYF. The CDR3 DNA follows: TGTGCCAGCAGCCCGGCGGGGGCTAGCGGCCAAGAGACCCAGTACTTC.